These 24 T cell receptor beta chains were sequenced from one sample in a study of blood T cell repertoires in COVID-19. Profiled with immunoSEQ multiplex PCR; TCRdb holds only in-frame clones, not every one. The sample has roughly 130,000 clones; 80% to 90% are singletons. The sample taken for sequencing was peripheral blood. All receptors derive from a man aged 55 to 70 with active or convalescent COVID-19.

This clone was seen just once. The genes are TRBV2 and TRBJ1-3; unclear D gene. Germline V gene data show CDR1 as SNHLY and CDR2 as FYNNEI. Trimming took 7 bases from V and 6 from J, leaving 7 bases between them. The CDR3 contains 11 residues. The CDR3 DNA reads as TGTGCCAGCATGCGGGCAAACACCATATATTTT. Amino acids: CASMRANTIYF.

V usage is TRBV7-2 and J usage is TRBJ1-2, with a weak D call TRBD1 (5 bases). The CDR3 consists of 15 residues. The germline V gene encodes CDR1 SGHTA and CDR2 FQGNSA. V dropped 6 bases and J dropped 0 bases, with 14 bases sitting between them. In DNA, the CDR3 is TGTGCCAGCAGGGGGGGTGGCAGCTCTAACTATGGCTACACCTTC. Amino acids: CASRGGGSSNYGYTF.

The chain employs TRBV15 and TRBJ1-3; perhaps TRBD1 as D (6 bases). V was pared by 5 bases and J by 8 bases, with 16 bases between. The CDR3 has 14 amino acids. Germline CDR1 and CDR2: LNHNV and YYDKDF (reference sequence). The CDR3 nucleotides are TGTGCCACCAGCCGAAGGGGGGAGGGACACACCATATATTTT. The encoded protein is CATSRRGEGHTIYF. The full variable domain, rest sourced from reference TRBV15 and TRBJ1-3, is DAMVIQNPRYQVTQFGKPVTLSCSQTLNHNVMYWYQQKSSQAPKLLFHYYDKDFNNEADTPDNFQSRRPNTSFCFLDIRSPGLGDTAMYLCATSRRGEGHTIYFGEGSWLTVV.

The chain has TRBV24-1 and TRBJ2-5; possibly TRBD1 for D (6 bases). The CDR3 extends over 15 amino acids. Germline values: CDR1 KGHDR, CDR2 SFDVKD. The ends were cut back, 2 bases at V and 1 base at J, with 10 bases in the middle. In DNA form, the CDR3 reads TGTGCCACCAGTGATTCCGGACAGTTCCAAGAGACCCAGTACTTC. Protein sequence: CATSDSGQFQETQYF.

J is TRBJ2-5 and V is TRBV4-1, with D unresolved. The germline V and J ends were trimmed by 0 bases and 7 bases, with 6 bases remaining between them. CDR1 MGHRA and CDR2 YSYEKL come from the germline V gene. The CDR3 consists of 12 residues. CDR3 sequence reads: CASSQDPGTQYF. The DNA for the CDR3 is TGCGCCAGCAGCCAAGATCCAGGGACCCAGTACTTC.

This chain links TRBV2 with TRBJ1-2; TRBD1 matches 7 bases. Germline CDR1 and CDR2: SNHLY and FYNNEI. V dropped 0 bases and J dropped 7; count of bases not matched to a gene: 11. The length of the CDR3 is 16 residues. CDR3 sequence (DNA): TGTGCCAGCAGTGAAGCGCTTAGAGGGGGCGTGGGTGGCTACACCTTC. Amino acid sequence: CASSEALRGGVGGYTF.

The chain combines TRBV5-1 with TRBJ1-4, with a possible D match to TRBD1 (5 bases). This CDR3 has 15 amino acids. V lost 5 bases, J lost 8 bases, and 19 bases lay in between. The germline gives CDR1 SGHRS, CDR2 YFSETQ. CDR3 sequence reads: CASSLQGGSGEKLFF. CDR3 in DNA: TGCGCCAGCAGTTTGCAGGGAGGAAGCGGCGAAAAACTGTTTTTT.

This clone was picked up a small number of times. The V gene is TRBV7-2, the J gene TRBJ1-4, with 12 positions matching TRBD1. The CDR3 consists of 16 residues. The germline CDR1 and CDR2 sequences are SGHTA and FQGNSA. Losses at the gene ends were 0 bases for V and 10 bases for J; bases not matched to a gene: 6. CDR3 amino acids: CASSLAPGQGAGKLFF. The CDR3 DNA is TGTGCCAGCAGCTTAGCTCCGGGACAGGGGGCTGGAAAACTGTTTTTT.

This clone is a singleton in its sample. This chain joins TRBV9 and TRBJ2-1; 9 bases map to TRBD2. The CDR3 has 16 residues. Trimming cost V 0 bases and J 7 bases; bases outside gene matches: 8. Germline V gene data show CDR1 as SGDLS and CDR2 as YYNGEE. The DNA of the CDR3 is TGTGCCAGCAGCGTAGGGATCGCGGGAGGGGATAATGAGCAGTTCTTC. Translation gives CASSVGIAGGDNEQFF.

The chain is built from TRBV10-3 and TRBJ2-1, with 8 positions matching TRBD1. Germline V gene sequence: CDR1 ENHRY, CDR2 SYGVKD. CDR3 size: 14 residues. The V and J ends lost 3 bases and 8 bases, in that order; junction bases with no gene match: 6. CDR3 protein: CAISETGGRDEQFF. As DNA, the CDR3 is TGTGCCATCAGTGAAACAGGGGGGCGAGATGAGCAGTTCTTC.

This chain uses TRBV28 with TRBJ2-7; 9 nucleotides line up with TRBD1. The germline V gene has CDR1 MDHEN and CDR2 SYDVKM. Trimming cost V 6 bases and J 3 bases; bases outside gene matches: 9. This CDR3 comprises 15 residues. The CDR3 coding sequence is TGTGCCAGCAGGGGGGGACAGGGCAAGCTCTACGAGCAGTACTTC. It is translated as CASRGGQGKLYEQYF.

The chain carries TRBV6-5 and TRBJ1-2, with unresolved D. Deletions cut 4 bases from V and 4 bases from J, with 10 bases between. Per germline, CDR1 MNHEY and CDR2 SVGAGI. The CDR3 loop spans 13 amino acids. The CDR3 loop reads CASSLEGGYGYTF. The CDR3 nucleotides are TGTGCCAGCAGTTTGGAGGGAGGCTATGGCTACACCTTC.

This clone has just a few counts. The genes are TRBV9 and TRBJ1-1, with 9 bases matching TRBD1. The CDR3 is made up of 17 amino acids. V dropped 4 bases and J dropped 1; count of bases not matched to a gene: 11. The germline V gene encodes CDR1 SGDLS and CDR2 YYNGEE. CDR3 sequence reads: CASSLGQGGFPNTEAFF. CDR3 bases: TGTGCCAGCAGCCTGGGACAGGGAGGGTTCCCGAACACTGAAGCTTTCTTT.

The V call is TRBV5-8, the J call TRBJ2-1; D might be TRBD1 (6 bases). V was pared by 4 bases and J by 6 bases, with 11 bases between. From germline, CDR1 is SGHTS and CDR2 YDEGEE. The CDR3 has 13 residues. The DNA for the CDR3 is TGTGCCAGCAGCCTTACAGGGATCAATGAGCAGTTCTTC. As protein: CASSLTGINEQFF.

This chain uses TRBV27 with TRBJ2-7; maybe TRBD1 (6 bases). The CDR3 spans 11 residues. Trimming took 4 bases from V and 7 from J, leaving 8 bases between them. Germline V gives CDR1 MNHEY, CDR2 SMNVEV (reference sequence). CDR3 DNA sequence: TGTGCCAGCAGTTCCGGACAGGAGCAGTACTTC. This sequence encodes CASSSGQEQYF.

The V and J genes are TRBV9 and TRBJ2-7; possibly TRBD2 for D (6 bases). V dropped 4 bases and J dropped 3 bases, with 14 bases sitting between them. CDR3 size: 14 residues. Per germline, CDR1 SGDLS and CDR2 YYNGEE. CDR3 amino acids: CASSPGSGNYEQYF. Here the CDR3 DNA reads TGTGCCAGCAGCCCCGGTAGCGGCAACTACGAGCAGTACTTC.

The chain combines TRBV7-9 with TRBJ2-1; D is undetermined. Germline V CDR1 and CDR2: SEHNR, FQNEAQ (reference sequence). With 3 bases removed from V and 5 bases from J, the gap between germline ends came to 17 bases. There are 16 residues in the CDR3. CDR3 DNA: TGTGCCAGCAGCTTCAAACAGCCCCAATGGGACAATGAGCAGTTCTTC. This codes for CASSFKQPQWDNEQFF.

The gene calls are TRBV4-2 and TRBJ2-7; D perhaps matches TRBD2 (6 bases). Germline CDR1 reads LGHNA; CDR2 reads YNFKEQ. V shed 1 base and J shed 2 bases, with 18 bases lying between them. The CDR3 contains 17 residues. CDR3 DNA: TGTGCCAGCAGCCAAGCCCCTATAGCGGCGGGACCCTACGAGCAGTACTTC. It is translated as CASSQAPIAAGPYEQYF.

The chain links TRBV11-3 to TRBJ2-1; TRBD2 is a possible D gene (7 bases). Trimming pared 4 bases from V and 6 bases from J, leaving 16 bases between. The germline gives CDR1 SGHNT, CDR2 YENEEA. The length of the CDR3 is 15 residues. The CDR3 sequence: CASSSPVRGANEQFF. The CDR3 bases are TGTGCCAGCAGCTCACCAGTTCGGGGGGCCAATGAGCAGTTCTTC.

The chain has TRBV18 and TRBJ2-1; the match to TRBD2 covers 9 bases. V was clipped by 4 bases and J by 0 bases; unmatched bases: 4. CDR1 KGHSH and CDR2 LQKENI come from the germline V gene. CDR3 length: 16 residues. CDR3 DNA sequence: TGTGCCAGCTCACTTCGGACTAGCGCCTCCTACAATGAGCAGTTCTTC. Translated: CASSLRTSASYNEQFF. The full variable domain, its missing parts supplied by reference TRBV18 and TRBJ2-1, is NAGVMQNPRHLVRRRGQEARLRCSPMKGHSHVYWYRQLPEEGLKFMVYLQKENIIDESGMPKERFSAEFPKEGPSILRIQQVVRGDSAAYFCASSLRTSASYNEQFFGPGTRLTVL.

The chain employs TRBV5-1 and TRBJ2-3; TRBD2 agrees at 9 bases. Germline V gives CDR1 SGHRS, CDR2 YFSETQ. With V trimmed by 5 bases and J by 8 bases, 12 bases remained unmatched. CDR3 length: 15 residues. The CDR3 DNA follows: TGCGCCAGCAGGCGGGAGGGAACCGCCGGCGTTACGCAGTATTTT. Protein sequence: CASRREGTAGVTQYF.

This CDR3 is CASSLIGNSYNEQFF. Here the CDR3 DNA reads TGTGCCAGCAGCCTTATCGGTAACTCCTACAATGAGCAGTTCTTC. The chain joins TRBV3-1 (or the pseudogene TRBV3-2) to TRBJ2-1, with D unresolved. V was shortened by 4 bases and J by 0 bases, with 10 bases between the two germline ends. The CDR3 is 15 residues long. The germline V gene encodes CDR1 LGHDT and CDR2 YNNKEL (reference sequence).

The CDR3 spells CASGSLGQGALGEAFF. CDR3 nucleotides: TGTGCTAGTGGTTCGTTAGGACAGGGGGCATTGGGTGAAGCTTTCTTT. V usage is TRBV12-5 and J usage is TRBJ1-1; 11 bases match TRBD1. The CDR3 is made up of 16 amino acids. The V and J ends lost 4 bases and 7 bases, in that order; junction bases with no gene match: 11. Germline CDR1 and CDR2: LGHNT and FRNRAP. Filled out from reference TRBV12-5 and TRBJ1-1, the complete variable domain reads DARVTQTPRHKVTEMGQEVTMRCQPILGHNTVFWYRQTMMQGLELLAYFRNRAPLDDSGMPKDRFSAEMPDATLATLKIQPSEPRDSAVYFCASGSLGQGALGEAFFGQGTRLTVV.

This clone was seen a single time. V is TRBV9 and J is TRBJ2-7; TRBD1 matches at 9 bases. Germline CDR1 reads SGDLS; CDR2 reads YYNGEE. CDR3 length: 15 amino acids. Unmatched junction bases numbered 4, after V lost 2 bases and J lost 1 base. The CDR3 reads CASSVTGTGSYEQYF. CDR3 sequence (DNA): TGTGCCAGCAGCGTTACCGGGACAGGGTCCTACGAGCAGTACTTC.